This TCR beta chain was retrieved from a study of blood T cells in healthy people across ages. This CDR3 is 16 amino acids long. The ends were cut back, 1 base at V and 2 bases at J, with 12 bases in the middle. The germline gives CDR1 SGHRS, CDR2 YFSETQ. Next came a second PCR, run for about 7 to 12 cycles, which used a sample-barcoded 5' primer along with a J-beta primer mix. TCRdb re-called the 5' RACE reads with MiXCR, one entry per CDR3 protein. In the table there are roughly 860,000 distinct CDR3 sequences, 60% to 80% of which are singletons. Sequencing was carried out using blood. The TCR comes from a man aged 25-45 years in good health. The rearrangement joins TRBV5-1 to TRBJ2-2; D is unclear. DNA for the CDR3: TGCGCCAGCAGCTTGCGGGTGGTCACAAACACCGGGGAGCTGTTTTTT. Its translation is CASSLRVVTNTGELFF. Together with reference TRBV5-1 and TRBJ2-2, the CDR3 gives the full variable domain: KAGVTQTPRYLIKTRGQQVTLSCSPISGHRSVSWYQQTPGQGLQFLFEYFSETQRNKGNFPGRFSGRQFSNSRSEMNVSTLELGDSALYLCASSLRVVTNTGELFFGEGSRLTVL.